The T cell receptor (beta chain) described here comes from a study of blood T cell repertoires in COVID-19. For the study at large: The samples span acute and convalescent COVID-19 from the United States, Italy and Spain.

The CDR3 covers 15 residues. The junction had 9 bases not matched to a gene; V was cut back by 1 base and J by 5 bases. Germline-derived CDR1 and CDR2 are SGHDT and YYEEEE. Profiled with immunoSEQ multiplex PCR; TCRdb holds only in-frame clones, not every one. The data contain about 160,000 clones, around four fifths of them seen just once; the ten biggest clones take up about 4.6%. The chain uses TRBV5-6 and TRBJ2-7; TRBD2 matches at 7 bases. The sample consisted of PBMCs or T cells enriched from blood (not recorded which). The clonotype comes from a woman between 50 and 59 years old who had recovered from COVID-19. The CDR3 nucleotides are TGTGCCAGCAGCTTGATGGGCGGGGGTTCTCACGAGCAGTACGTC. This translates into CASSLMGGGSHEQYV.